This record concerns one T cell receptor beta chain sequence. What it recognizes is unknown. These data are taken from a study of T cell responses to AZD1222 COVID-19 vaccine. Overall study findings and caveats: The repertoires were collected only after the peak T cell response. Vaccine-related CD4 TCRs covered spike, predominating at 160-218 and 743-854.

The data were produced by immunoSEQ multiplex PCR, yet TCRdb's version contains in-frame clones alone and is incomplete. The sample is made up of over 130,000 clones, and the top ten hold about 2.2% of it. The CDR3 is made up of 15 amino acids. The ends were cut back, 9 bases at V and 3 bases at J, with 21 bases in the middle. Germline loops: CDR1 SGHNT, CDR2 YYREEE (reference sequence). V and J are TRBV5-4 and TRBJ1-1; possibly TRBD1 for D (6 bases). This sequence was found in an adult in good health. The sequencing sample was made of peripheral blood. The CDR3 sequence is CAIGIGGRQDTEAFF. DNA of the CDR3: TGTGCCATCGGGATCGGGGGTCGACAGGACACTGAAGCTTTCTTT.